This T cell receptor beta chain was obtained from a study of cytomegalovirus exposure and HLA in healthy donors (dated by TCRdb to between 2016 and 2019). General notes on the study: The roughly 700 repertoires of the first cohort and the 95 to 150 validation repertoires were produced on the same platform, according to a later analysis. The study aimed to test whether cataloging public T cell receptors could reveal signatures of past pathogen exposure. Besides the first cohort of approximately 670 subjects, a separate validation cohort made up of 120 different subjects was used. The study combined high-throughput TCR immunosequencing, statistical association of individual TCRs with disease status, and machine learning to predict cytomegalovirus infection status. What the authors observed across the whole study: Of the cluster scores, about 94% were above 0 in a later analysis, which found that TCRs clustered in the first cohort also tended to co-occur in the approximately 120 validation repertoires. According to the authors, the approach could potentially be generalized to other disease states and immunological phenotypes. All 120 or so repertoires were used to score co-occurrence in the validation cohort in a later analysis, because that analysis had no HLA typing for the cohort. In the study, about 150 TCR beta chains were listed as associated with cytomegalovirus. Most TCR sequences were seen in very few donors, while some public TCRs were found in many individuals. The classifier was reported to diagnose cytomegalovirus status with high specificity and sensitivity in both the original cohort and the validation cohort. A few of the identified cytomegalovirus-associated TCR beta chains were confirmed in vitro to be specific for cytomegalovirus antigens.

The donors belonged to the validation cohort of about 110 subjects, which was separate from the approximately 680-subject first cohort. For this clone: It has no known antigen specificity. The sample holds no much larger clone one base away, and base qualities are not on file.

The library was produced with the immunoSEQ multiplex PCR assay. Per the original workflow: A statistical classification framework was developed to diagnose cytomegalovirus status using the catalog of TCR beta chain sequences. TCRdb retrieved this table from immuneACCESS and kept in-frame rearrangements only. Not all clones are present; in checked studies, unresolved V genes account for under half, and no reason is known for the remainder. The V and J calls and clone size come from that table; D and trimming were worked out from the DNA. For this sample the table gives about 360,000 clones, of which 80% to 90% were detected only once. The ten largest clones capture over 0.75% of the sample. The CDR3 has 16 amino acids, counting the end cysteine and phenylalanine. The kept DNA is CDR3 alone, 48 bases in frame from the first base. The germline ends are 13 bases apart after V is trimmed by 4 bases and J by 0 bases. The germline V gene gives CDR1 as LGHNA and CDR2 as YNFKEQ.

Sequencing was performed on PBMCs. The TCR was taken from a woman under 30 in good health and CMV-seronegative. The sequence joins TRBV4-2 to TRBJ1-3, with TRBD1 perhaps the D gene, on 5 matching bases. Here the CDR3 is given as CASSRGTGGSGNTIYF. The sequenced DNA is TGTGCCAGCAGCCGCGGGACGGGCGGCTCTGGAAACACCATATATTTT.